This T cell receptor (beta chain) was documented in a study of blood T cell repertoires in COVID-19. Study background: Donors in the United States, Italy and Spain gave samples during acute or convalescent COVID-19. Sources were T cells, B-cell-depleted T cells, or PBMCs; the material itself was cDNA or gDNA.

The CDR3 has 16 residues. Trimming removed 4 bases from V and 7 bases from J; junction bases left unmatched: 13. From germline, CDR1 is SGHAT and CDR2 FQNNGV. Participants reported their clinical history, and cohort assignment relied on those reports. The authors' processing: Reference gene primer amplification yielded estimated nucleated cell counts. The protocol was immunoSEQ multiplex PCR, while the TCRdb copy is restricted to in-frame clones and leaves out a portion. V and J calls plus clone size are reproduced from that table; the DNA served to infer D and trimming. The repertoire has around 270,000 clones, approximately 85% of them found once; the top ten carry roughly 4%.

The TCR sequence derives from a woman younger than 45 who had recovered from COVID-19. The sample comprised PBMCs or T cells enriched from blood (not recorded which). The chain links TRBV11-2 to TRBJ2-1; 7 nucleotides line up with TRBD1. CDR3 region: CASSSVSGQPWNEQFF. DNA of the CDR3: TGTGCCAGCAGCTCGGTATCGGGACAGCCTTGGAATGAGCAGTTCTTC.